This T cell receptor beta chain was profiled in a study of blood T cells in healthy people across ages. Overall study results and limits: Changes seen in expanded clonotypes were possibly confounded by donor CMV status left unknown.

The CDR3 is made up of 15 amino acids. Trimming at V came to 4 bases and at J to 5 bases, leaving 8 bases not matched to a gene. Germline loops: CDR1 SGDLS, CDR2 YYNGEE. The second PCR ran roughly 7 to 12 cycles with a sample-barcoded 5' primer and J-beta primers. TCRdb itself ran the 5' RACE reads through MiXCR, one entry per CDR3 protein. The repertoire holds around 990,000 distinct CDR3 sequences, 35% to 40% seen once, with around 13% in the top ten. Points on this clonotype: The antigen is not known.

The sequence derives from a man aged 18 to 30 in good health. The chain couples TRBV9 to TRBJ1-1, with 10 bases matching TRBD1. Material for sequencing was blood. CDR3 sequence reads: CASSPRDRGWTEAFF. The CDR3 DNA is TGTGCCAGCAGCCCCCGGGACAGGGGTTGGACTGAAGCTTTCTTT.